Here is one TCR beta chain with its context. This entry comes from a study of T cells in Graves' hyperthyroidism and ophthalmopathy. Study context: Sampling of peripheral blood happened at initial diagnosis, prior to any treatment.

The CDR3 totals 15 residues. The V gene lost 9 bases and the J gene lost 5 bases, with 19 bases spanning the gap. CDR1 and CDR2 (germline): KGHDR, SFDVKD. Criteria for exclusion of patients were uncontrolled infection, other autoimmune disease, pregnancy or lactation. RNA transcripts yielded amplified TCR beta CDR3 regions. First-round RT-PCR with HTBI primers amplified the TCR CDR3 region. From the multiplex PCR reads, TCRdb called clonotypes with MiXCR, one entry per CDR3 protein. The table includes hundreds of thousands of distinct CDR3 sequences, about a sixth detected once. The TCR sequence derives from a woman in her thirties or forties with Graves' ophthalmopathy. Source material: blood. The chain links TRBV24-1 to TRBJ2-1, with D perhaps being TRBD1 or TRBD2 (5 bases each). The CDR3: CATEEENRDDNEQFF. CDR3 nucleotide sequence: TGTGCCACCGAGGAGGAGAACCGGGACGACAATGAGCAGTTCTTC.